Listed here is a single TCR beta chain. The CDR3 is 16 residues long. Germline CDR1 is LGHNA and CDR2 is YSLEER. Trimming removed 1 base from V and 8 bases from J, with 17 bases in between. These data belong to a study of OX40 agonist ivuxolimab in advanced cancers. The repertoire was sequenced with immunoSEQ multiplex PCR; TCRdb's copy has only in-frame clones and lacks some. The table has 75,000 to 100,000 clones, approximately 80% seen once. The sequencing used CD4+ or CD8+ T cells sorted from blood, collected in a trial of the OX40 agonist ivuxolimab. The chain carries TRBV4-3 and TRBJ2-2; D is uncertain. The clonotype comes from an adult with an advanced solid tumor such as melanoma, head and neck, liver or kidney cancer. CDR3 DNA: TGCGCCAGCAGCCAAGGGTTCAGTCTGGGCAGGGGGGAGCTGTTTTTT. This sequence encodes CASSQGFSLGRGELFF.